One sample yielded the 19 T cell receptor beta chains listed below, sequenced in a study of blood T cell repertoires in COVID-19 (dated by TCRdb to 2020 to 2022). The library was generated by the immunoSEQ multiplex PCR assay. As stored in TCRdb, this immuneACCESS dataset retains in-frame rearrangements with V and J assigned. A fraction of the clones does not appear; measured against another copy, unresolved V genes explain less than half of the discrepancy, and the remainder lacks a known reason. In all, the sample holds fewer than 250,000 clones, and approximately 88% of those were seen once. The ten largest account for under 7.5% of the sample. Material: peripheral blood. The receptors were sampled from a man in his 60s who had recovered from COVID-19.

This chain connects TRBV19 to TRBJ1-6; 7 bases are shared with TRBD1. From germline, CDR1 is LNHDA and CDR2 SQIVND (reference sequence). The length of the CDR3 is 14 residues. With V trimmed by 3 bases and J by 8 bases, 4 bases remained unmatched. The CDR3 DNA follows: TGTGCCAGTAGTATCGAGGACAGGTATTCACCCCTCCACTTT. The encoded protein is CASSIEDRYSPLHF.

The chain combines TRBV28 with TRBJ2-1; 11 positions match TRBD1. The CDR3 has 15 amino acids. The germline V gene has CDR1 MDHEN and CDR2 SYDVKM. The J segment lost 9 bases and the V segment lost 6 bases, leaving 10 bases of the junction unmatched. The CDR3 nucleotides read TGTGCCAGCAGACGGACAGGGGGCATAATTAGTGAGCAGTTCTTC. Protein sequence: CASRRTGGIISEQFF.

V gene TRBV5-1 combines with J gene TRBJ2-2, with a possible D match to TRBD1 (6 bases). Trimming stripped 4 bases from V and 0 bases from J, with 10 bases between. Germline V gene data show CDR1 as SGHRS and CDR2 as YFSETQ. The length of the CDR3 is 15 residues. The CDR3 DNA follows: TGCGCCAGCAGCAGGGGGATTGCGAACACCGGGGAGCTGTTTTTT. Translated, it gives CASSRGIANTGELFF.

V gene TRBV6-5 combines with J gene TRBJ2-6; D remains unclear. The V end lost 8 bases, the J end lost 4 bases, and 9 bases lay between the germline ends. CDR1 is MNHEY and CDR2 is SVGAGI in the germline V gene. The CDR3 totals 13 residues. Here the CDR3 reads CASGVPGANVLTF. The CDR3 DNA reads TGTGCCAGCGGAGTTCCCGGGGCCAACGTCCTGACTTTC.

CDR3 residues: CASSSAGLGEQYF. The CDR3 DNA sequence: TGCGCCAGCAGCTCTGCGGGACTGGGGGAGCAGTACTTC. V is TRBV5-1 and J is TRBJ2-7; a possible D gene is TRBD2 (6 bases). V gave up 3 bases and J gave up 7 bases, with 14 bases separating them. From germline, CDR1 is SGHRS and CDR2 YFSETQ. The CDR3 totals 13 residues.

The chain couples TRBV19 to TRBJ2-7, with 10 positions matching TRBD1. V lost 7 bases and J lost 1; bases outside the gene matches: 4. The germline CDR1 and CDR2 sequences are LNHDA and SQIVND (reference sequence). The CDR3 runs to 14 residues. CDR3 sequence: CASTRTGGSYEQYF. The CDR3 region has the DNA TGTGCCAGTACCCGGACAGGGGGTTCCTACGAGCAGTACTTC. Based on the CDR3 plus reference TRBV19 and TRBJ2-7, the full variable domain is DGGITQSPKYLFRKEGQNVTLSCEQNLNHDAMYWYRQDPGQGLRLIYYSQIVNDFQKGDIAEGYSVSREKKESFPLTVTSAQKNPTAFYLCASTRTGGSYEQYFGPGTRLTVT.

V and J are TRBV7-2 and TRBJ2-5; D ambiguous. V was pared by 0 bases and J by 5 bases, with 13 bases between. Germline CDR1 SGHTA, CDR2 FQGNSA. The CDR3 totals 15 residues. The CDR3 here is CASSLAGPVGETQYF. Written as DNA, the CDR3 is TGTGCCAGCAGCTTAGCGGGCCCAGTGGGCGAGACCCAGTACTTC.

The sample holds a few counts of this clone. The chain employs TRBV25-1 and TRBJ2-3; 11 bases align to TRBD1. CDR3 length: 15 amino acids. The V gene's germline CDR1 is MGHDK and CDR2 SYGVNS. J was trimmed by 5 bases and V by 8 bases; bases with no gene match: 9. CDR3 in DNA: TGTGCCAGCGGGGACAGGGGGGCGGGGCGAGATACGCAGTATTTT. Translating it yields CASGDRGAGRDTQYF.

The V gene is TRBV6-2 or TRBV6-3, the J gene TRBJ2-2; 7 bases map to TRBD1. Germline V gene lookup returns CDR1 MNHEY and CDR2 SVGEGT. The ends lost 0 bases at V and 3 bases at J; junction bases unmatched: 10. The CDR3 spans 18 residues. The chain's CDR3 is CASSYSRQGRADTGELFF. CDR3 bases: TGTGCCAGCAGTTACTCGAGACAGGGTAGGGCGGACACCGGGGAGCTGTTTTTT.

The chain links TRBV28 to TRBJ2-1, with D perhaps TRBD2 (5 bases). The V gene lost 9 bases and the J gene lost 6 bases, with 15 bases spanning the gap. CDR1 is MDHEN, CDR2 SYDVKM, per germline. CDR3 size: 13 residues. CDR3 bases: TGTGCCAGTCTCCCAGGCGGGCGCAATGAGCAGTTCTTC. Translating gives CASLPGGRNEQFF.

V and J are TRBV20-1 and TRBJ1-1; the D is unclear. The CDR3 has 11 residues. The V gene's germline CDR1 is DFQATT and CDR2 SNEGSKA (reference sequence). Trimming shortened V by 6 bases and J by 11 bases, and 16 bases separated the two germline ends. The CDR3 nucleotides read TGCAGTGCCGGGAATGGGCCGGGGGCTTTCTTT. Translation: CSAGNGPGAFF.

The CDR3 DNA reads TGTGCCAGCAGCGCCGAAGGGGGTCCAGGTCAGCCCCAGCATTTT. Its translation: CASSAEGGPGQPQHF. The chain employs TRBV9 and TRBJ1-5, with a weak D call TRBD1 (6 bases). The V and J ends lost 3 bases and 6 bases respectively, with 16 bases between them. Per germline, CDR1 SGDLS and CDR2 YYNGEE. CDR3 length: 15 residues.

This clone came up once. The V gene is TRBV9, the J gene TRBJ2-2, with D perhaps TRBD1 (5 bases). Germline V CDR1 and CDR2: SGDLS, YYNGEE. V was clipped by 7 bases and J by 5 bases, with 12 bases between them. The CDR3 totals 13 residues. The DNA of the CDR3 is TGTGCCAGCGGGGCCCACCCAACCGGGGAGCTGTTTTTT. Protein product: CASGAHPTGELFF.

The chain couples TRBV9 to TRBJ2-3; 11 bases agree with TRBD2. Germline CDR1 is SGDLS and CDR2 is YYNGEE. With V trimmed by 0 bases and J by 2 bases, 5 bases remained unmatched. The CDR3 consists of 17 residues. This chain's CDR3 is CASSVGISGGVTDTQYF. CDR3 bases: TGTGCCAGCAGCGTAGGGATTAGCGGGGGGGTCACAGATACGCAGTATTTT.

The chain joins TRBV18 to TRBJ1-3; D remains ambiguous. Trimming shortened V by 3 bases and J by 5 bases, and 20 bases separated the two germline ends. Looked up from germline, CDR1 is KGHSH and CDR2 is LQKENI. This CDR3 comprises 17 residues. CDR3 region: CASSPFESVTPRNTIYF. The DNA for the CDR3 is TGTGCCAGCTCACCCTTCGAATCGGTGACTCCTCGAAACACCATATATTTT.

The V and J genes are TRBV5-4 and TRBJ2-7; TRBD2 aligns across 7 bases. J gave up 2 bases and V 1 base, and 6 bases lay outside the gene matches. The CDR3 consists of 15 residues. The germline V gene encodes CDR1 SGHNT and CDR2 YYREEE (reference sequence). CDR3 region: CASSLPSGGTYEQYF. In nucleotides, the CDR3 is TGTGCCAGCAGCTTGCCTAGCGGAGGGACCTACGAGCAGTACTTC.

The gene calls are TRBV28 and TRBJ1-1; D gene ambiguous. Trimming removed 1 base from V and 6 bases from J, with 6 bases in between. This CDR3 has 12 amino acids. In germline, CDR1 is MDHEN, CDR2 SYDVKM. CDR3 sequence: CASSLSFPEAFF. DNA of the CDR3: TGTGCCAGCAGTTTATCCTTCCCTGAAGCTTTCTTT.

The V and J genes are TRBV27 and TRBJ2-3, with 16 nucleotides matching TRBD2. V trimming: 6 bases; J trimming: 1 base; junction bases outside the gene matches: 7. This CDR3 spans 18 amino acids. CDR1 is MNHEY and CDR2 is SMNVEV in the germline V gene (reference sequence). The CDR3 DNA follows: TGTGCCAGCAGCTTCGGGACTAGCGGGAGGGGCGGCACAGATACGCAGTATTTT. This gives the protein CASSFGTSGRGGTDTQYF.

V and J are TRBV3-1 (or the pseudogene TRBV3-2) and TRBJ1-6; a weak D match, TRBD1 (5 bases). This CDR3 comprises 15 residues. The ends were cut back, 0 bases at V and 7 bases at J, with 10 bases in the middle. Germline values: CDR1 LGHDT, CDR2 YNNKEL (reference sequence). As DNA, the CDR3 is TGTGCCAGCAGCCAAGATCCAGGGCCGAATTCACCCCTCCACTTT. This gives the protein CASSQDPGPNSPLHF.